The source of this T cell receptor (beta chain) is a study of shared T cell receptors in the human thymus. The CDR3 spans 16 residues. CDR1 is MDHEN and CDR2 is SYDVKM in the germline V gene. After removal of 5 bases from V and 6 bases from J, the junction contained 15 bases not matched to a gene. Generated by immunoSEQ multiplex PCR, the TCRdb table keeps only in-frame clones and is missing some. Of hundreds of thousands of clones in the sample, 70% to 90% were seen once. Separately, the same data were catalogued under a study of human thymus T cells. That paper adds: Serving as donors were healthy Finnish infants, each of whom was having open corrective surgery for congenital heart defects. Resected material from corrective heart surgery provided the thymus tissue analysed. Apparent skewing of V and J gene usage characterized both thymic and blood repertoires. Unrelated individuals had highly overlapping thymic repertoires, as reported in related research.

This receptor was obtained from a boy under three years old with a congenital heart defect. Input material: thymocytes. V usage is TRBV28 and J usage is TRBJ1-2; 7 nucleotides align to TRBD1. The CDR3 is CASSHAGDAGGHGYTF. DNA for the CDR3: TGTGCCAGCAGTCACGCAGGGGACGCAGGGGGGCATGGCTACACCTTC.